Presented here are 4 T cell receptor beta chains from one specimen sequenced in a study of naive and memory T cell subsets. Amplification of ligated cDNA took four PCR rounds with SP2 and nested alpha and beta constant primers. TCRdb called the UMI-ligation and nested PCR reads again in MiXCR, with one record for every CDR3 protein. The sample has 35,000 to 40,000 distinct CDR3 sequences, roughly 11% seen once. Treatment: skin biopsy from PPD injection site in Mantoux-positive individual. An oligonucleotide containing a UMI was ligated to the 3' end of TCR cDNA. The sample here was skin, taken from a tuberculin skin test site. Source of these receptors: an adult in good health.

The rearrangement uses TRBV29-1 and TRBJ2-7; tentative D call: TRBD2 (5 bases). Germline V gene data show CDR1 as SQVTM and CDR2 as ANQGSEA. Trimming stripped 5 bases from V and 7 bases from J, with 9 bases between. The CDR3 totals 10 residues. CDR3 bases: TGCAGCGTTTCCACGGGGGAGCAGTACTTC. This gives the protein CSVSTGEQYF.

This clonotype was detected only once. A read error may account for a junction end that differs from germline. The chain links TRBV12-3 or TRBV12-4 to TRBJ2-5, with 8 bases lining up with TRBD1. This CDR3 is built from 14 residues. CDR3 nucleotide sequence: TGTGCCAGCACTTGGGGGGACAGGCGAGAGACCCAGTGCTTC. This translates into CASTWGDRRETQCF.

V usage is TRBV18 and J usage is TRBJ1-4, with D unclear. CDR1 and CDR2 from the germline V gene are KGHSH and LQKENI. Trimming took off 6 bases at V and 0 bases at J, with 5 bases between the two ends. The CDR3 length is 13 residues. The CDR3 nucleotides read TGTGCCAGCTCCCGGTCAACTAATGAAAAACTGTTTTTT. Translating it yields CASSRSTNEKLFF.

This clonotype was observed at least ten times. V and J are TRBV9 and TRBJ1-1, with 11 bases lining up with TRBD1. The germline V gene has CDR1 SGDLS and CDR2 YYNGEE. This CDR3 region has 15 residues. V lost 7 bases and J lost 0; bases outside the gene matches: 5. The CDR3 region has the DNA TGTGCCAGCGCCAGGACAGGGGGCGTGAACACTGAAGCTTTCTTT. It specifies CASARTGGVNTEAFF. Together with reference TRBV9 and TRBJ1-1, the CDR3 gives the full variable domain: DSGVTQTPKHLITATGQRVTLRCSPRSGDLSVYWYQQSLDQGLQFLIQYYNGEERAKGNILERFSAQQFPDLHSELNLSSLELGDSALYFCASARTGGVNTEAFFGQGTRLTVV.